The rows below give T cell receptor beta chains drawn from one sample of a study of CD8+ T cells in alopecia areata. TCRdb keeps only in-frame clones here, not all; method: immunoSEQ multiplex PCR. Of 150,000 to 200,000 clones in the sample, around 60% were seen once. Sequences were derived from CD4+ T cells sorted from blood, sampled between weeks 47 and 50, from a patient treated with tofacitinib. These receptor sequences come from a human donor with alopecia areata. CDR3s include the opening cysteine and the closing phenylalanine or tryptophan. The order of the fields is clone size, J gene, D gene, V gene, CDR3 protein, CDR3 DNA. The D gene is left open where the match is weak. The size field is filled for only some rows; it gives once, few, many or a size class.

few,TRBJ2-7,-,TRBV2,CASSVTAYEQYF,TGTGCCAGCAGTGTAACAGCCTACGAGCAGTACTTC
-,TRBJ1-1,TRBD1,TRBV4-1,CASSQQDRGYTEAFF,TGCGCCAGCAGCCAACAGGACAGGGGCTATACTGAAGCTTTCTTT
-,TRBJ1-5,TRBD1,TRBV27,CASSPHEFSRDRRYSNQPQHF,TGTGCCAGCAGTCCTCACGAGTTCTCCCGGGACAGGCGATATAGCAATCAGCCCCAGCATTTT
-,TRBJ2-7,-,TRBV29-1,CSVVRSGYEQYF,TGCAGCGTTGTCAGGAGTGGCTACGAGCAGTACTTC
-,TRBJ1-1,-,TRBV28,CASSSSRQRNTEAFF,TGTGCCAGCAGTTCATCACGACAGAGGAACACTGAAGCTTTCTTT
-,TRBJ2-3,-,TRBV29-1,CSGWGGRGASDTQYF,TGCAGCGGTTGGGGCGGGCGCGGTGCATCAGATACGCAGTATTTT
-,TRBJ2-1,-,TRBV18,CASSRAPGTSYNEQFF,TGTGCCAGCTCACGCGCACCCGGGACCTCCTACAATGAGCAGTTCTTC
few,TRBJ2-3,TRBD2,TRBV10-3,CAGASGGGTDTQYF,TGTGCCGGGGCGAGCGGGGGCGGCACAGATACGCAGTATTTT
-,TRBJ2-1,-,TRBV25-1,CASSDRIAEVGRDEQFF,TGTGCCAGCAGTGATCGTATAGCGGAGGTAGGACGGGATGAGCAGTTCTTC
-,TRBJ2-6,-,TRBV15,CATSRWGSAVRHSGANVLTF,TGTGCCACCAGCAGATGGGGGTCGGCAGTCCGACACTCTGGGGCCAACGTCCTGACTTTC
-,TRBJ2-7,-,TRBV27,CASSLSGRVRLYEQYF,TGTGCCAGCAGTTTATCAGGCAGGGTGAGGCTCTACGAGCAGTACTTC
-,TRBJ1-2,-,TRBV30,CAWSLGAGWNGYTF,TGTGCCTGGAGCCTGGGGGCAGGATGGAATGGCTACACCTTC
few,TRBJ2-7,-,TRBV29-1,CSVKGGSYEQYF,TGCAGCGTGAAGGGGGGATCCTACGAGCAGTACTTC
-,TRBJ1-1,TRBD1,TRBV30,CAWKDRSNTEAFF,TGTGCCTGGAAGGACAGGTCGAACACTGAAGCTTTCTTT
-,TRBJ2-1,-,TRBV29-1,CSVGPLVQYNEQFF,TGCAGCGTTGGGCCGCTAGTCCAATACAATGAGCAGTTCTTC
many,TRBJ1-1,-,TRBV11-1,CASSFNDMNTEAFF,TGTGCCAGCAGCTTCAACGACATGAACACTGAAGCTTTCTTT
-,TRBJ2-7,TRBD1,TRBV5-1,CASSLDGTGLYEQYF,TGCGCCAGCAGCTTGGATGGGACAGGGCTCTACGAGCAGTACTTC
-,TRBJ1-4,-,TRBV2,CASTSEGEKLFF,TGTGCCAGCACGTCCGAGGGGGAAAAACTGTTTTTT
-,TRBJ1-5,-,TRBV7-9,CASSKDRQPQHF,TGTGCCAGCAGCAAGGACCGTCAGCCCCAGCATTTT
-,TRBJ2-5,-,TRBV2,CASSDLGGGETQYF,TGTGCCAGCAGTGATCTGGGTGGGGGAGAGACCCAGTACTTC
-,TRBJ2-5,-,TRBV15,CATSGRRGETQYF,TGTGCCACCAGCGGACGACGAGGCGAGACCCAGTACTTC
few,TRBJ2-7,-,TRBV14,CASSHTRLARLGPPSYEQYF,TGTGCCAGCAGCCATACCCGATTAGCCCGACTCGGCCCCCCTTCCTACGAGCAGTACTTC
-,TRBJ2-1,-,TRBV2,CASRGINGEQFF,TGTGCCAGCCGGGGCATCAACGGTGAGCAGTTCTTC